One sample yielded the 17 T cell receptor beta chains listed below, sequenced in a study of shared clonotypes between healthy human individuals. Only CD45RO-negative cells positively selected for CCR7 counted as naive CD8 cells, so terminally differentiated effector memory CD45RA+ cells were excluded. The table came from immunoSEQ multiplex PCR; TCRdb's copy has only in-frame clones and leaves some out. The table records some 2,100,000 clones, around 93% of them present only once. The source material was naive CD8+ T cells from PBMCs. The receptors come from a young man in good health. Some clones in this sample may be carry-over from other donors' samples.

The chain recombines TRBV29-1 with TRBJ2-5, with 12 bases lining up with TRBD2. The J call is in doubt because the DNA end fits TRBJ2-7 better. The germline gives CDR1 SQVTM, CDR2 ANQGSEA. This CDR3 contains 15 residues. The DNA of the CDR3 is TGCAGCGTTGAACTAGCGGGAGGGCCACCCTACGAGCAGTACTTC. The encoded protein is CSVELAGGPPYEQYF.

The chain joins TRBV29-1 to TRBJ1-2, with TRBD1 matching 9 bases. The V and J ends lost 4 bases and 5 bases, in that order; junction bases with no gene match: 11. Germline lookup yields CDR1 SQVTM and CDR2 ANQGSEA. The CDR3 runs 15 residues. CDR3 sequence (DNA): TGCAGCGTTGCCCAGGGACAGGGCATACAGTATGGCTACACCTTC. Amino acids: CSVAQGQGIQYGYTF.

CDR3 in DNA: TGTGCCAGCAGCTCCGGACAGGGGTTCGAAAAACTGTTTTTT. Translating it yields CASSSGQGFEKLFF. This rearrangement joins TRBV11-2 to TRBJ1-4; 9 bases line up with TRBD1. CDR1 and CDR2 (germline): SGHAT, FQNNGV. The junction had 5 bases not matched to a gene; V was cut back by 4 bases and J by 8 bases. The CDR3 has 14 residues.

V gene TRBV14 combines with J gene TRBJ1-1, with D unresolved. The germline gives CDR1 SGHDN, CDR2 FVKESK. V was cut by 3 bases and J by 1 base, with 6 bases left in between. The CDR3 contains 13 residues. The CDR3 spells CASSHRGNTEAFF. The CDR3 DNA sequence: TGTGCCAGCAGCCATCGTGGGAACACTGAAGCTTTCTTT.

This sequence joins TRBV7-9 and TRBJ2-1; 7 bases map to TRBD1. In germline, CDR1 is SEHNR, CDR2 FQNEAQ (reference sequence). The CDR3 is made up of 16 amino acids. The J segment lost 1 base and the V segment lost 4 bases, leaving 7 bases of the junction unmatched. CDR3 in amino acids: CASSSRQGISYNEQFF. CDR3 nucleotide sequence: TGTGCCAGCAGCTCGAGACAGGGAATTTCCTACAATGAGCAGTTCTTC. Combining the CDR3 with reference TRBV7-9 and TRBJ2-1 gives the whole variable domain DTGVSQNPRHKITKRGQNVTFRCDPISEHNRLYWYRQTLGQGPEFLTYFQNEAQLEKSRLLSDRFSAERPKGSFSTLEIQRTEQGDSAMYLCASSSRQGISYNEQFFGPGTRLTVL.

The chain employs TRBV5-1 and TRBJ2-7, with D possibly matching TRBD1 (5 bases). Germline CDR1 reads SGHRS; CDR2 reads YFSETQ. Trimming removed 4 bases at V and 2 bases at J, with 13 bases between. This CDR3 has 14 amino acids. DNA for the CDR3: TGCGCCAGCAGCGCAGGCGGACAAACCTACGAGCAGTACTTC. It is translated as CASSAGGQTYEQYF.

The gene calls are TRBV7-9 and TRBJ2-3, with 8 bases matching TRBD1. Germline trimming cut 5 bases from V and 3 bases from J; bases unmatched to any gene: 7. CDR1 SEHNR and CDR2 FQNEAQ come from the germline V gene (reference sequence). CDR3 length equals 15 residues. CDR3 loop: CASSPRQGATDTQYF. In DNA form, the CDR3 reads TGTGCCAGCAGCCCCAGGCAGGGGGCAACAGATACGCAGTATTTT.

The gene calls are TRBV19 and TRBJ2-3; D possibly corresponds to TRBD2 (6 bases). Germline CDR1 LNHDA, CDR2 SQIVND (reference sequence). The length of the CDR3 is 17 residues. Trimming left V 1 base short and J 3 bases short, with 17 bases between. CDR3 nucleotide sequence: TGTGCCAGTAGTATAGTCCGGAGGGACTCGAGGACAGATACGCAGTATTTT. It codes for CASSIVRRDSRTDTQYF.

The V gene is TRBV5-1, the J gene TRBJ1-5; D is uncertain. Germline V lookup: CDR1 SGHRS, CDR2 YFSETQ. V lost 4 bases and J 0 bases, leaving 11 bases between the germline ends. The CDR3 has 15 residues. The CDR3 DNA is TGCGCCAGCAGCAGCGGGTTTGATAGCAATCAGCCCCAGCATTTT. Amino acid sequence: CASSSGFDSNQPQHF.

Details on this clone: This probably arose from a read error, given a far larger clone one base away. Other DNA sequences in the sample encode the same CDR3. DNA for the CDR3: TGTGCCAGCAGCTTAGATGCAGATACGCAGTATTTT. Residues: CASSLDADTQYF. The chain combines TRBV7-9 with TRBJ2-3; no firm D call. The CDR3 extends over 12 amino acids. Trimming took off 1 base at V and 4 bases at J, with 3 bases between the two ends. Germline V lookup: CDR1 SEHNR, CDR2 FQNEAQ (reference sequence).

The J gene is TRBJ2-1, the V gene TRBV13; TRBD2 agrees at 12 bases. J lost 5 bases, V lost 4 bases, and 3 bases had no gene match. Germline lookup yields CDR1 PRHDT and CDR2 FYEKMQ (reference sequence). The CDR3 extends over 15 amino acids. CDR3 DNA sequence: TGTGCCAGCAGCTCGGGACTAGCGGGCCACAATGAGCAGTTCTTC. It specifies CASSSGLAGHNEQFF.

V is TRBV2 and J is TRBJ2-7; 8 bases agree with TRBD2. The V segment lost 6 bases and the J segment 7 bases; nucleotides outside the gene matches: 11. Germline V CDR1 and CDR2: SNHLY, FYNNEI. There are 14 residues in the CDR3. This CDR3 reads CASRVMGLEYEQYF. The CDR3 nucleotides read TGTGCCAGCAGAGTTATGGGACTAGAATATGAGCAGTACTTC.

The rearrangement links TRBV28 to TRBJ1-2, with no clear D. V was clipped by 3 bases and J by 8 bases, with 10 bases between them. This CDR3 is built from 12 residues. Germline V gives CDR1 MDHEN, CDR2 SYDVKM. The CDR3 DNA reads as TGTGCCAGCAGTTTGAAAGGGTTAGGCTACACCTTC. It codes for CASSLKGLGYTF.

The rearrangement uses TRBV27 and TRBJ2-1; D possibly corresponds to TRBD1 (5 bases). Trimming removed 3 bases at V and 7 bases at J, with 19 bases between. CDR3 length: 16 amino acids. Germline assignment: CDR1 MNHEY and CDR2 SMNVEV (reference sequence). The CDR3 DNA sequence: TGTGCCAGCAGTTTGGTCGGGCCAGGTTACAGGAATGAGCAGTTCTTC. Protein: CASSLVGPGYRNEQFF.

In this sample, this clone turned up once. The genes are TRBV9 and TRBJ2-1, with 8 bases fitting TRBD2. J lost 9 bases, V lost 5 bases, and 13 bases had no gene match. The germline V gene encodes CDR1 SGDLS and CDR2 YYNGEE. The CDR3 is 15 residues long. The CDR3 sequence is CASRTGTSSRGEQFF. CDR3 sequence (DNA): TGTGCCAGCAGAACCGGGACTAGTTCTCGTGGTGAGCAGTTCTTC.

As DNA, the CDR3 is TGTGCCAGCAGCACGACAGCGGGAGGGTACGAGCAGTACTTC. It codes for CASSTTAGGYEQYF. This chain links TRBV9 with TRBJ2-7; the match to TRBD2 covers 10 bases. The CDR3 contains 14 residues. J lost 4 bases, V lost 4 bases, and 5 bases had no gene match. Germline V gives CDR1 SGDLS, CDR2 YYNGEE.

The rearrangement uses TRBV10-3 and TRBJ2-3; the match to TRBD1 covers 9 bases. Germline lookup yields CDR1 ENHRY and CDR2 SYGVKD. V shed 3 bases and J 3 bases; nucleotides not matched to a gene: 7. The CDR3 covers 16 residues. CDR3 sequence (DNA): TGTGCCATCAGTGAATGGAGTGACAGGGGGACAGATACGCAGTATTTT. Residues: CAISEWSDRGTDTQYF.